Given below is one T cell receptor beta chain in context. The data derive from a study of blood T cell repertoires in COVID-19. Source study methods: Reference gene primer amplification in the assay estimated nucleated cell counts. Using immunoSEQ multiplex PCR, the repertoire was profiled, and TCRdb retains in-frame clones only, with some absent. D and trimming were read from the DNA, whereas the V and J calls and clone size are those reported in that table. Altogether 110,000 to 150,000 clones are present, 85% to 90% being singletons, with the ten largest covering 11%. CDR1 and CDR2 from the germline V gene are SGDLS and YYNGEE. The CDR3 covers 14 residues. Trimming removed 4 bases from V and 4 bases from J, with 14 bases in between. In terms of age and location, participants ranged from roughly 18 to 90 years and lived in approximately 26 US areas. Participants were placed into cohorts based on the clinical history they reported. All recovered Cohort 3 donors got two negative PCRs, got clearance, or saw symptom resolution.

This TCR was recovered from a man between 60 and 75 years old who had recovered from COVID-19. Sequences were obtained from PBMCs or T cells enriched from blood (not recorded which). V usage is TRBV9 and J usage is TRBJ1-2; perhaps TRBD1 as D (5 bases). CDR3 residues: CASSSKGDSYGYTF. The DNA for the CDR3 is TGTGCCAGCAGCAGTAAAGGAGACAGCTATGGCTACACCTTC. Full variable domain (outside the CDR3, taken from reference TRBV9 and TRBJ1-2): DSGVTQTPKHLITATGQRVTLRCSPRSGDLSVYWYQQSLDQGLQFLIQYYNGEERAKGNILERFSAQQFPDLHSELNLSSLELGDSALYFCASSSKGDSYGYTFGSGTRLTVV.